These 14 T cell receptor beta chains came from one sample sequenced in a study of CD8 T cells in Susac syndrome. An amount of RNA that ranged from 0.5 to 1 ug was reverse transcribed with random hexamers. From the immunoSEQ multiplex PCR reads, TCRdb called clonotypes with MiXCR, one entry per CDR3 protein. The data show roughly 330,000 distinct CDR3 sequences, about 92% seen once. Material for sequencing was CD4+ T cells from PBMCs. The receptor source for this set is a human donor with multiple sclerosis.

The chain carries TRBV5-1 and TRBJ2-7; D might be TRBD1 (5 bases). CDR1 and CDR2 from the germline V gene are SGHRS and YFSETQ. Trimming cost V 3 bases and J 5 bases, with 21 bases left between them. The CDR3 is 16 amino acids. CDR3 coding DNA: TGCGCCAGCAGCTCAGGGCTGACGGGTGGTTCCCACGAGCAGTACTTC. Amino acids: CASSSGLTGGSHEQYF.

This clonotype came up once. For the CDR3, the DNA is TGTGCCAGCAGCCAAGAATTAGGGACTATTCAGTTCTTC. Translation gives CASSQELGTIQFF. V is TRBV3-1 and J is TRBJ2-1, with 7 bases identical to TRBD2. The J segment lost 13 bases and the V segment lost 0 bases, leaving 6 bases of the junction unmatched. This CDR3 contains 13 residues. The germline gives CDR1 LGHDT, CDR2 YNNKEL (reference sequence).

This clonotype was seen once. This sequence joins TRBV18 and TRBJ2-7, with TRBD2 matching 13 bases. Germline lookup yields CDR1 KGHSH and CDR2 LQKENI. The CDR3 extends over 15 amino acids. Unmatched junction bases numbered 3, after V lost 5 bases and J lost 2 bases. The CDR3 coding sequence is TGTGCCAGCTCAAAGGGACTAGCGGGGCCCTACGAGCAGTACTTC. Its protein product is CASSKGLAGPYEQYF.

The sample holds one count of this clonotype. The rearrangement joins TRBV29-1 to TRBJ2-7; 7 bases are shared with TRBD1. The CDR3 has 12 amino acids. J gave up 4 bases and V 7 bases, and 7 bases lay outside the gene matches. The germline V gene encodes CDR1 SQVTM and CDR2 ANQGSEA. Written as DNA, the CDR3 is TGCAGCGCCCGGGACAGCCGGTACGAGCAGTACTTC. Its translation is CSARDSRYEQYF.

The chain couples TRBV4-1 to TRBJ2-5, with 8 bases lining up with TRBD2. In germline, CDR1 is MGHRA, CDR2 YSYEKL. V trimming: 3 bases; J trimming: 5 bases; junction bases outside the gene matches: 17. The CDR3 is made up of 18 amino acids. Here the CDR3 DNA reads TGCGCCAGCAGCCAGGAAGGTCCCGGGACTAGTCCTTGGGAGACCCAGTACTTC. It yields the protein CASSQEGPGTSPWETQYF.

The rearrangement uses TRBV6-2 or TRBV6-3 and TRBJ2-1, with 11 bases aligning to TRBD1. The germline CDR1 and CDR2 sequences are MNHEY and SVGEGT. The V gene end was trimmed by 5 bases and the J gene end by 3 bases; junction bases not matched to a gene: 6. The CDR3 has 16 residues. The CDR3 region is CASSRTGGFRYNEQFF. DNA for the CDR3: TGTGCCAGCAGTCGGACAGGGGGCTTTCGCTACAATGAGCAGTTCTTC.

The chain recombines TRBV7-3 with TRBJ2-1; 7 positions match TRBD2. V was clipped by 5 bases and J by 9 bases; unmatched bases: 19. This CDR3 region has 17 residues. The germline V gene encodes CDR1 SGHTA and CDR2 FQGTGA. The CDR3 loop reads CASSPSLQPGGLSEQFF. The CDR3 DNA reads TGTGCCAGCAGCCCTTCGTTGCAGCCGGGGGGTTTGAGTGAGCAGTTCTTC.

The chain joins TRBV20-1 to TRBJ2-3, with D perhaps TRBD1 or TRBD2 (5 bases each). Trimming took 6 bases from V and 1 from J, leaving 20 bases between them. The CDR3 sequence is 16 residues long. CDR1 and CDR2 (germline): DFQATT, SNEGSKA (reference sequence). DNA for the CDR3: TGCAGTGCCATGTCCGTGGGACCTGAGGGCACAGATACGCAGTATTTT. Protein: CSAMSVGPEGTDTQYF.

The chain employs TRBV6-2 or TRBV6-3 and TRBJ2-7; TRBD2 matches at 8 bases. The CDR3 covers 17 residues. V lost 4 bases, J lost 0 bases, and 11 bases stayed unmatched. CDR1 and CDR2 (germline): MNHEY, SVGEGT. CDR3 loop: CASSSTTSGRISYEQYF. The CDR3 DNA sequence: TGTGCCAGCAGTTCCACCACTAGCGGACGCATCTCCTACGAGCAGTACTTC.

The chain is built from TRBV10-2 and TRBJ2-2; TRBD1 agrees at 7 bases. Germline trimming cut 0 bases from V and 1 base from J; bases unmatched to any gene: 2. From germline, CDR1 is WSHSY and CDR2 SAAADI. This CDR3 spans 16 amino acids. CDR3 nucleotides: TGCGCCAGCAGTGAGTCAAGGACAGGGAACACCGGGGAGCTGTTTTTT. As protein: CASSESRTGNTGELFF.

The count of this clonotype is one. The chain uses TRBV7-2 and TRBJ2-5; tentative D call: TRBD1 (6 bases). Germline V CDR1 and CDR2: SGHTA, FQGNSA. This CDR3 spans 14 amino acids. With 5 bases removed from V and 5 bases from J, the gap between germline ends came to 15 bases. The CDR3 DNA reads as TGTGCCAGCAGCCCTTCCAGGGGTGTGGAGACCCAGTACTTC. Its translation: CASSPSRGVETQYF. Together with reference TRBV7-2 and TRBJ2-5, the CDR3 gives the full variable domain: GAGVSQSPSNKVTEKGKDVELRCDPISGHTALYWYRQSLGQGLEFLIYFQGNSAPDKSGLPSDRFSAERTGGSVSTLTIQRTQQEDSAVYLCASSPSRGVETQYFGPGTRLLVL.

This chain uses TRBV7-2 with TRBJ1-1; no clear D gene. The CDR3 is made up of 13 amino acids. Germline V gene lookup returns CDR1 SGHTA and CDR2 FQGNSA. Trimming pared 5 bases from V and 1 base from J, leaving 8 bases between. CDR3 region: CASSTIQNTEAFF. The CDR3 DNA is TGTGCCAGCAGCACCATACAGAACACTGAAGCTTTCTTT.

The J gene is TRBJ2-6, the V gene TRBV4-2; D might be TRBD2 (5 bases). Trimming pared 1 base from V and 0 bases from J, leaving 10 bases between. Germline CDR1 is LGHNA and CDR2 is YNFKEQ. The CDR3 contains 17 residues. The CDR3 nucleotides are TGTGCCAGCAGCCAAGTTGGAGGAAACTCTGGGGCCAACGTCCTGACTTTC. Protein: CASSQVGGNSGANVLTF.

The rearrangement uses TRBV7-9 and TRBJ2-3, with a weak D call TRBD1 (5 bases). The V end lost 5 bases, the J end lost 6 bases, and 27 bases lay between the germline ends. In germline, CDR1 is SEHNR, CDR2 FQNEAQ (reference sequence). CDR3 size: 18 residues. The CDR3 reads CASSLPTGSGAILDTQYF. CDR3 sequence (DNA): TGTGCCAGCAGCCTGCCAACCGGGTCTGGGGCAATTTTGGATACGCAGTATTTT. The full variable domain, with the rest looked up from reference TRBV7-9 and TRBJ2-3, is DTGVSQNPRHKITKRGQNVTFRCDPISEHNRLYWYRQTLGQGPEFLTYFQNEAQLEKSRLLSDRFSAERPKGSFSTLEIQRTEQGDSAMYLCASSLPTGSGAILDTQYFGPGTRLTVL.